The present T cell receptor (beta chain) was sequenced within a study of technical replicates of blood from several donors. Libraries were prepared by immunoSEQ multiplex PCR; TCRdb keeps only in-frame clonotypes and omits some of them. The profile shows about 100,000 clones, approximately 96% of them singletons. Germline V lookup: CDR1 SGHNT, CDR2 YYREEE (reference sequence). Trimming left V 0 bases short and J 2 bases short, with 9 bases between. The CDR3 consists of 15 residues. The chain combines TRBV5-4 with TRBJ2-1; unclear D gene. Sequencing was carried out using T cells isolated from PBMCs. The receptor comes from a human donor in good health. The CDR3: CASSLGRNTYNEQFF. The DNA of the CDR3 is TGTGCCAGCAGCTTGGGCAGGAACACCTACAATGAGCAGTTCTTC. The entire variable domain, with the rest obtained from reference TRBV5-4 and TRBJ2-1, is as follows: ETGVTQSPTHLIKTRGQQVTLRCSSQSGHNTVSWYQQALGQGPQFIFQYYREEENGRGNFPPRFSGLQFPNYSSELNVNALELDDSALYLCASSLGRNTYNEQFFGPGTRLTVL.